This T cell receptor beta chain was recovered during a study of T cells in localized non-small cell lung cancer. This CDR3 contains 15 residues. In germline, CDR1 is SGHNT, CDR2 YENEEA. After removal of 3 bases from V and 7 bases from J, the junction contained 9 bases not matched to a gene. Profiled with immunoSEQ multiplex PCR; TCRdb holds only in-frame clones, not every one. The table has some 11,000 clones, more than 45% seen once; the top ten hold roughly 3.9%. The chain joins TRBV11-3 to TRBJ2-1; 7 nucleotides align to TRBD2. The receptor was isolated from a woman aged 35-75 years with stage II squamous cell lung carcinoma. The material sequenced was lymph node tissue, taken before any cancer treatment. The CDR3 nucleotides read TGTGCCAGCAGCTTGGTTCCTAGCGGTATAAATGAGCAGTTCTTC. It yields the protein CASSLVPSGINEQFF.